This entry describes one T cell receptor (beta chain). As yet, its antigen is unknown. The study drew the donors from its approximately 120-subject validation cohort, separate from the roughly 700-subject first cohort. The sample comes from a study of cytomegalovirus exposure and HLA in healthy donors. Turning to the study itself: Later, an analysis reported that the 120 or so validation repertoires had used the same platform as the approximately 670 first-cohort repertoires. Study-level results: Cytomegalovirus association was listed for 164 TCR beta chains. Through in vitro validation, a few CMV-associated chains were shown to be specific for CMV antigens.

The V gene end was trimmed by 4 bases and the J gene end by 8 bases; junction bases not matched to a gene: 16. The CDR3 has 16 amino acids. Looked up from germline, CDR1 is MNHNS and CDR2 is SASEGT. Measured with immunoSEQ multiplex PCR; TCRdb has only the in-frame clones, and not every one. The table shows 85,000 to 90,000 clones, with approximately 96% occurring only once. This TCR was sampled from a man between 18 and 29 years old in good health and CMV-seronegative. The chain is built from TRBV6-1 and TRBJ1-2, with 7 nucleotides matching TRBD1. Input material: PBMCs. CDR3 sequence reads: CASSAPNRGSIWGYTF. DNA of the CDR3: TGTGCCAGCAGTGCACCGAACAGGGGATCCATCTGGGGCTACACCTTC.